This TCR beta chain derives from a study of beta chain features in type 1 diabetes. Looking at the study overall: Investigators examined some 100,000,000 sorted cells across all samples. Study-wide findings and caveats: Type 1 diabetes patients had moderately but significantly shorter TCRB CDR3s in all four CD4+ subsets. The study found that naive, central memory and Treg TCRB repertoires appeared more similar in patients than in healthy donors.

Investigators reverse transcribed all isolated RNA, so they sequenced expressed TCRB transcripts. The table came from immunoSEQ multiplex PCR; TCRdb's copy has only in-frame clones and leaves some out. The sample includes 970,000 or so clones, under 20% of them seen just once. Concerning this clone itself: Its specificity is not known.

One heparinised draw, averaging roughly 0.12 L, was taken per donor. Trimming removed 0 bases from V and 7 bases from J, with 8 bases in between. Per the germline V gene, CDR1 is SGHRS and CDR2 is YFSETQ. The CDR3 runs to 13 residues. The sequenced sample was naive CD4+ T cells from blood. The chain links TRBV5-1 to TRBJ2-1, with D hard to call. This receptor was obtained from a woman under 30 in good health. DNA for the CDR3: TGCGCCAGCAGCTTGGAGCTGGAGAATGAGCAGTTCTTC. Its protein product is CASSLELENEQFF. The complete variable domain, with remaining parts taken from reference TRBV5-1 and TRBJ2-1, reads KAGVTQTPRYLIKTRGQQVTLSCSPISGHRSVSWYQQTPGQGLQFLFEYFSETQRNKGNFPGRFSGRQFSNSRSEMNVSTLELGDSALYLCASSLELENEQFFGPGTRLTVL.